One sample yielded the 11 T cell receptor beta chains listed below, sequenced in a study of metastatic and nonmetastatic thyroid tumors. MiXCR reprocessed the PCR reads for TCRdb. The sample carries about 92,000 clones, more than 13% recorded once. Each patient went into thyroid surgery without having received any treatment. Source material: blood. Every receptor here comes from a female donor with papillary thyroid cancer or a benign thyroid nodule (not recorded which). Some clones in this sample may be carry-over from other donors' samples.

This clone was seen a few times. Here the CDR3 DNA reads TGCGCCAGCAGTGGTGCAGCTAACTATGGCTACACCTTC. Residues: CASSGAANYGYTF. J is TRBJ1-2 and V is TRBV10-2, with unresolved D. This CDR3 contains 13 residues. Germline values: CDR1 WSHSY, CDR2 SAAADI. The V and J ends lost 4 bases and 0 bases respectively, with 6 bases between them.

Concerning this clone itself: The junction does not match germline at one end; this may be a read error. As DNA, the CDR3 is TGTGCCAGCAGTTTAGGAGGGGGGCTCCGCACAGATACGCATTATTTT. Encoded protein: CASSLGGGLRTDTHYF. The genes are TRBV27 and TRBJ2-3; D might be TRBD1 or TRBD2, each matching 6 bases. The length of the CDR3 is 16 residues. Germline lookup yields CDR1 MNHEY and CDR2 SMNVEV (reference sequence).

Many counts were recorded for this clone. The rearrangement joins TRBV3-1 to TRBJ1-6; 10 bases align to TRBD1. Trimming cost V 5 bases and J 0 bases; bases outside gene matches: 4. CDR1 is LGHDT, CDR2 YNNKEL, per germline (reference sequence). This CDR3 is 17 amino acids long. The CDR3 DNA follows: TGTGCCAGCAGCGAGGACAGGGGGAGCTCCTATAATTCACCCCTCCACTTT. It is translated as CASSEDRGSSYNSPLHF. Full variable domain (missing parts from reference TRBV3-1 and TRBJ1-6): DTAVSQTPKYLVTQMGNDKSIKCEQNLGHDTMYWYKQDSKKFLKIMFSYNNKELIINETVPNRFSPKSPDKAHLNLHINSLELGDSAVYFCASSEDRGSSYNSPLHFGNGTRLTVT.

This clone has at least ten counts. The chain uses TRBV3-1 and TRBJ2-7; 7 nucleotides agree with TRBD1. Germline V gives CDR1 LGHDT, CDR2 YNNKEL (reference sequence). The J segment lost 5 bases and the V segment lost 4 bases, leaving 11 bases of the junction unmatched. This CDR3 comprises 15 residues. CDR3 sequence: CASSLGTESLHEQYF. The DNA for the CDR3 is TGTGCCAGCAGCCTCGGGACAGAGAGCCTCCACGAGCAGTACTTC.

This clone was seen many times. This rearrangement joins TRBV7-9 to TRBJ1-2; possible D gene TRBD1, 5 bases. The CDR3 covers 14 residues. Germline CDR1 SEHNR, CDR2 FQNEAQ (reference sequence). V was clipped by 6 bases and J by 4 bases, with 15 bases between them. The CDR3 here is CASRDGGVRYGYTF. In DNA, the CDR3 is TGTGCCAGCAGGGATGGAGGGGTCCGCTATGGCTACACCTTC.

Points on this clone: A much larger clone differs from this one at a single base, so this may be a read error. This rearrangement joins TRBV5-1 to TRBJ2-2, with D perhaps TRBD1 or TRBD2 (5 bases each). Trimming left V 7 bases short and J 7 bases short, with 14 bases between. Germline V CDR1 and CDR2: SGHRS, YFSETQ. This CDR3 has 13 amino acids. CDR3 region: CASQLGTVGELFF. CDR3 nucleotide sequence: TGCGCCAGCCAACTCGGGACGGTCGGGGAGCTGTTTTTT.

This clone is medium-sized within its sample. The gene calls are TRBV6-4 and TRBJ1-6; D might be TRBD1 (5 bases). In germline, CDR1 is MRHNA, CDR2 SNTAGT. Trimming took off 5 bases at V and 0 bases at J, with 23 bases between the two ends. The CDR3 sequence is 20 residues long. The CDR3 DNA reads as TGTGCCAGCAGTCCCGAAGTTTGGGTCCCAGGGAGCTCCTATAATTCACCCCTCCACTTT. As protein: CASSPEVWVPGSSYNSPLHF.

This clone has only a few counts. This sequence may be a read error, since a much larger clone differs from it by one base. The chain joins TRBV25-1 to TRBJ1-4; possibly TRBD1 for D (5 bases). The CDR3 spans 12 residues. Per germline, CDR1 MGHDK and CDR2 SYGVNS. V lost 1 base and J lost 10, with 7 bases in between. The CDR3 here is CASSEFGGKLFF. The CDR3 DNA reads as TGTGCCAGCAGTGAATTTGGGGGAAAACTGTTTTTT. Based on the CDR3 plus reference TRBV25-1 and TRBJ1-4, the full variable domain is EADIYQTPRYLVIGTGKKITLECSQTMGHDKMYWYQQDPGMELHLIHYSYGVNSTEKGDLSSESTVSRIRTEHFPLTLESARPSHTSQYLCASSEFGGKLFFGSGTQLSVL.

The chain is built from TRBV5-4 and TRBJ1-4; tentatively, D is TRBD1 (6 bases). CDR3 length: 16 residues. Trimming pared 1 base from V and 8 bases from J, leaving 18 bases between. From germline, CDR1 is SGHNT and CDR2 YYREEE (reference sequence). The CDR3 spells CASSLNRVTADEKLFF. The DNA for the CDR3 is TGTGCCAGCAGCTTGAACAGGGTAACCGCGGACGAAAAACTGTTTTTT. Filled out from reference TRBV5-4 and TRBJ1-4, the complete variable domain reads ETGVTQSPTHLIKTRGQQVTLRCSSQSGHNTVSWYQQALGQGPQFIFQYYREEENGRGNFPPRFSGLQFPNYSSELNVNALELDDSALYLCASSLNRVTADEKLFFGSGTQLSVL.

Comment on this clone: The sample contains more than one DNA sequence encoding this CDR3. The rearrangement uses TRBV5-1 and TRBJ2-3; the D is unclear. The CDR3 sequence is 13 residues long. Germline lookup yields CDR1 SGHRS and CDR2 YFSETQ. Trimming pared 5 bases from V and 0 bases from J, leaving 7 bases between. The CDR3 region has the DNA TGCGCCAGCAGGAACGATAGCACAGATACGCAGTATTTT. This codes for CASRNDSTDTQYF.

This clone showed up many times. This may arise from a read error, as a much more abundant clone is one base away. J is TRBJ1-1 and V is TRBV6-1; weak D call: TRBD1 (5 bases). Germline V gives CDR1 MNHNS, CDR2 SASEGT. Trimming cost V 8 bases and J 8 bases, with 15 bases left between them. CDR3 length: 12 residues. The CDR3 DNA reads as TGTGCCAGCCTCGTCGGTAAGGGGGAAGCTTTCTTT. Translation gives CASLVGKGEAFF.